A selection of T cell receptor beta chains follows, all from one sample in a study of blood T cell repertoires in COVID-19. Data came from immunoSEQ multiplex PCR; TCRdb stores just in-frame clones and leaves some out. This sample has approximately 210,000 clones; 89% occur once, and the top ten carry around 4.8%. Sequencing was done on a sample of peripheral blood. These receptors originate from a woman aged 35 to 49 with acute or convalescent COVID-19. Each CDR3 is given with its conserved first and last residue. The order of the fields is clone size, J gene, V gene, D gene, CDR3 protein, CDR3 DNA. D genes are given only for firm matches. Rows give clone size only sometimes, using once, few, many, or a class for an expanded clone.

-	TRBJ1-5	TRBV5-1	-	CASRVADNQPQHF	TGCGCCAGCAGAGTGGCGGACAATCAGCCCCAGCATTTT
-	TRBJ1-1	TRBV12-5	TRBD1	CASGLVWDSEWEAFF	TGTGCTAGTGGTTTGGTATGGGACAGTGAATGGGAAGCTTTCTTT
few	TRBJ1-1	TRBV5-1	TRBD1	CASSLVVGQGFAEAFF	TGCGCCAGCAGCTTGGTGGTCGGACAGGGCTTCGCTGAAGCTTTCTTT
few	TRBJ2-3	TRBV10-3	TRBD1	CAISVGDSSTDTQYF	TGTGCCATCAGTGTTGGGGACAGCAGCACAGATACGCAGTATTTT
-	TRBJ2-1	TRBV7-2	TRBD2	CASSLARTSGSYNEQFF	TGTGCCAGCAGCTTAGCTCGGACTAGCGGTTCCTACAATGAGCAGTTCTTC
-	TRBJ2-2	TRBV19	-	CASGPTANTGELFF	TGTGCCAGTGGCCCGACAGCAAACACCGGGGAGCTGTTTTTT
-	TRBJ1-2	TRBV30	-	CAWSVRVAGGTTF	-
-	TRBJ1-5	TRBV27	-	CASSLLGLGGSRNQPQHF	TGTGCCAGCAGTTTATTAGGTCTGGGGGGTTCGCGCAATCAGCCCCAGCATTTT
-	TRBJ2-1	TRBV11-3	-	CASSLDRERSQFF	TGTGCCAGCAGCTTAGATCGGGAAAGGAGTCAGTTCTTC
-	TRBJ1-3	TRBV6-1	-	CASSEAFGGGGNTIYF	TGTGCCAGCAGTGAAGCGTTCGGTGGGGGGGGAAACACCATATATTTT
-	TRBJ1-6	TRBV3-1/TRBV3-2	-	CASSQWQGNSPLHF	TGTGCCAGCAGCCAATGGCAGGGTAATTCACCCCTCCACTTT
-	TRBJ1-2	TRBV2	-	CASSPAVGGYTF	TGTGCCAGCTCCCCCGCAGTTGGTGGCTACACCTTC
-	TRBJ1-1	TRBV9	TRBD1	CASSVMVTGDYTEAFF	TGTGCCAGCAGCGTAATGGTAACAGGGGACTACACTGAAGCTTTCTTT
-	TRBJ1-5	TRBV6-5	-	CASKVGDNQPQHF	TGTGCCAGCAAGGTAGGGGACAATCAGCCCCAGCATTTT
-	TRBJ1-6	TRBV25-1	TRBD1	CASSQLTGNNSPLHF	TGTGCCAGCAGTCAATTGACAGGGAATAATTCACCCCTCCACTTT
-	TRBJ1-2	TRBV24-1	TRBD1	CATSAGQGAFYGYTF	TGTGCCACCAGTGCGGGACAGGGGGCCTTCTATGGCTACACCTTC
-	TRBJ1-5	TRBV21-1	-	CASSNGVRGQSNQPQHF	TGTGCCAGCAGCAATGGTGTCAGGGGGCAAAGCAATCAGCCCCAGCATTTT
-	TRBJ1-6	TRBV4-1	-	CASSQEGAGDNSPLHF	TGCGCCAGCAGCCAAGAGGGAGCAGGCGATAATTCACCCCTCCACTTT
-	TRBJ2-1	TRBV4-1	-	CASAAGGYNEQFF	TGCGCCAGCGCAGCGGGTGGGTACAATGAGCAGTTCTTC
-	TRBJ1-4	TRBV12-3/TRBV12-4	-	CASRGGGNEKLFF	TGTGCCAGCAGAGGGGGTGGTAATGAAAAACTGTTTTTT
-	TRBJ2-3	TRBV5-4	-	CASSLLNSQGGGQYF	TGTGCCAGCAGCTTGCTAAACTCCCAGGGGGGAGGGCAGTATTTT
-	TRBJ1-2	TRBV2	-	CATKGLTNYGYTF	TGTGCCACCAAGGGACTTACTAACTATGGCTACACCTTC
once	TRBJ1-5	TRBV2	-	CASSPTGETQPQHF	TGTGCCAGCAGTCCGACGGGGGAGACTCAGCCCCAGCATTTT
-	TRBJ1-5	TRBV10-3	-	CAISPGQPNQPQHF	TGTGCCATCAGCCCCGGACAGCCCAATCAGCCCCAGCATTTT
once	TRBJ1-1	TRBV11-2	-	CASSLRRGMNTEAFF	TGTGCCAGCAGCTTACGGCGGGGGATGAACACTGAAGCTTTCTTT
-	TRBJ1-2	TRBV2	-	CASGALQANGYTF	TGTGCCAGCGGGGCTCTACAGGCGAATGGCTACACCTTC
-	TRBJ2-2	TRBV2	-	CASRPDLGNTGELFF	TGTGCCAGCAGACCGGACTTGGGGAACACCGGGGAGCTGTTTTTT
once	TRBJ1-3	TRBV5-1	TRBD1	CASTPGQGLPTIYF	TGCGCCAGCACCCCGGGACAGGGCCTCCCGACCATATATTTT
-	TRBJ1-1	TRBV27	-	CASSSPRTGGTEAFF	TGTGCCAGCAGTTCCCCGCGGACGGGGGGGACTGAAGCTTTCTTT
once	TRBJ1-4	TRBV5-1	TRBD1	CASLGQEINEKLFF	TGCGCCAGCCTAGGACAGGAGATTAATGAAAAACTGTTTTTT
once	TRBJ2-3	TRBV18	-	CASSRQVGTDTQYF	TGTGCCAGCTCACGTCAGGTGGGCACAGATACGCAGTATTTT
-	TRBJ1-2	TRBV29-1	-	CSGREAYGYTF	TGCAGCGGCAGGGAGGCCTATGGCTACACCTTC
once	TRBJ1-2	TRBV12-5	TRBD1	CASGLPSGQGRYTF	TGTGCTAGTGGTTTGCCCTCGGGACAGGGACGCTACACCTTC
once	TRBJ1-5	TRBV10-1	-	CASSESIDWPQHF	TGCGCCAGCAGTGAGTCCATAGACTGGCCCCAGCATTTT
-	TRBJ1-2	TRBV6-5	-	CASSYSGQGNYGYTF	TGTGCCAGCAGTTACTCTGGGCAGGGCAACTATGGCTACACCTTC
-	TRBJ1-5	TRBV6-6	TRBD1	CASSTQGRQPQHF	TGTGCCAGCAGTACACAGGGGCGTCAGCCCCAGCATTTT
-	TRBJ2-2	TRBV30	-	CAWRVQGTDTGELFF	TGTGCCTGGAGGGTACAGGGAACGGACACCGGGGAGCTGTTTTTT
-	TRBJ1-6	TRBV4-1	-	CASSPIGNSPLHF	TGCGCCAGCAGCCCCATCGGGAATTCACCCCTCCACTTT
-	TRBJ1-5	TRBV3-1/TRBV3-2	-	CASSQGLSHNQPQHF	TGTGCCAGCAGCCAAGGCTTGTCACACAATCAGCCCCAGCATTTT